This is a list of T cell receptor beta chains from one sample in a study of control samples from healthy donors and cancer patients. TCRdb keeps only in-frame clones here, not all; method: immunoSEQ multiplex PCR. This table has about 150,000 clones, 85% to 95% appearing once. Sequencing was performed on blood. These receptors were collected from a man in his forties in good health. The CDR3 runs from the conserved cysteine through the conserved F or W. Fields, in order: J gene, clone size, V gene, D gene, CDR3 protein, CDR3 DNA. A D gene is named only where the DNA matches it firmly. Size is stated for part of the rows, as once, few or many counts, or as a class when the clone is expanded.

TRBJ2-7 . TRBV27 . CASSLSSPGYEQYF TGTGCCAGCAGTTTATCTAGCCCAGGCTACGAGCAGTACTTC
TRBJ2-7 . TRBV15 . CASLPRTGTYEQYF TGTGCCAGCCTCCCCCGGACCGGAACCTACGAGCAGTACTTC
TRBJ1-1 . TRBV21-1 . CASSKGGGDAEAFF TGTGCCAGCAGCAAGGGGGGAGGGGACGCTGAAGCTTTCTTT
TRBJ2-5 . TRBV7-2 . CASSRRPGRQETQYF TGTGCCAGCAGCCGCCGACCAGGGCGGCAAGAGACCCAGTACTTC
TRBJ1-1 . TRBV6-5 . CASSSLGGGRGTEAFF TGTGCCAGCAGTTCCCTGGGAGGGGGTCGGGGCACTGAAGCTTTCTTT
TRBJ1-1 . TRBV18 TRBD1 CASSPDRGYTEAFF TGTGCCAGCTCACCCGACAGGGGTTACACTGAAGCTTTCTTT
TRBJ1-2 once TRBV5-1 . CASSFSDSNYGYTF TGCGCCAGCAGCTTCTCAGACAGTAACTATGGCTACACCTTC
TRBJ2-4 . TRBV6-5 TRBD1 CASSRPGQGYIQYF TGTGCCAGCAGCAGACCGGGACAGGGGTACATTCAGTACTTC
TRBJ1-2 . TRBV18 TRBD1 CASSPRLDRVYGYTF TGTGCCAGCTCACCACGACTGGACAGGGTCTATGGCTACACCTTC
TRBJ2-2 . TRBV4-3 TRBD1 CASSQVSRGRTGELFF TGCGCCAGCAGCCAAGTATCTAGGGGGCGTACCGGGGAGCTGTTTTTT
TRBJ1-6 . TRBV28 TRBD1 CASSAPGTGNSPLHF TGTGCCAGCAGTGCTCCCGGGACAGGGAATTCACCCCTCCACTTT
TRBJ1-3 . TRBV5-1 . CASSPEGRANTIYF TGCGCCAGCAGCCCGGAGGGGAGGGCCAACACCATATATTTT
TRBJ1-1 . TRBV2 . CASSERGGEAFF TGTGCCAGCAGTGAAAGGGGGGGTGAAGCTTTCTTT
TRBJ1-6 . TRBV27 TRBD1 CASSLGGRNSPLHF TGTGCCAGCAGTCTAGGGGGCAGGAATTCACCCCTCCACTTT
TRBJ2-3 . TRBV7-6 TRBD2 CASSTGGIRADTQYF TGTGCCAGCAGTACCGGGGGGATCAGGGCAGATACGCAGTATTTT
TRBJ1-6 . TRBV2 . CASAGWSSYNSPLHF TGTGCCTCCGCCGGGTGGAGCTCCTATAATTCACCCCTCCACTTT
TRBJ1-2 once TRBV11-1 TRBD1 CASSPTGAGYGYTF TGTGCCAGCAGCCCCACAGGGGCGGGGTATGGCTACACCTTC
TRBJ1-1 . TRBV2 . CASSEEWVAFF TGTGCCAGCAGTGAAGAATGGGTGGCTTTCTTT
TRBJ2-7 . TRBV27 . CASSFGRGSPADEQYF TGTGCCAGCAGTTTTGGGCGGGGTAGTCCGGCGGACGAGCAGTACTTC
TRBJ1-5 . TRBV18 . CASSPGHLNQPQHF TGTGCCAGCTCACCGGGACACCTCAATCAGCCCCAGCATTTT
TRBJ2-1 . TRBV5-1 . CASSFGAEYNEQFF TGCGCCAGCAGCTTCGGGGCGGAATACAATGAGCAGTTCTTC
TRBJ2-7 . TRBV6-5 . CASDRRGVGEQYF TGTGCCAGCGATCGAAGGGGAGTCGGCGAGCAGTACTTC
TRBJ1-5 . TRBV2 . CASSEGVEQPQHF TGTGCCAGCAGTGAGGGGGTGGAACAGCCCCAGCATTTT
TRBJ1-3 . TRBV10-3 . CAISETPGSGNTIYF TGTGCCATCAGTGAGACGCCCGGCTCTGGAAACACCATATATTTT
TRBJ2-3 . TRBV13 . CASSLRREDTQYF TGTGCCAGCAGCTTACGCCGGGAGGATACGCAGTATTTT
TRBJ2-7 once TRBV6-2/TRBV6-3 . CASSYSGLSYEQYF TGTGCCAGCAGTTACTCGGGTCTCTCCTACGAGCAGTACTTC
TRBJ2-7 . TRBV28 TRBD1 CASGSDRAYEQYF TGTGCCAGCGGATCGGACAGGGCCTACGAGCAGTACTTC
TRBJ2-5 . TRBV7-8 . CASSLGTGTETQYF TGTGCCAGCAGCTTAGGCACAGGGACGGAGACCCAGTACTTC
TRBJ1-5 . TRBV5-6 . CASSLAGSNQPQHF TGTGCCAGCAGCTTGGCCGGTAGCAATCAGCCCCAGCATTTT
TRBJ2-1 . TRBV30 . CAWSDRYEQFF TGTGCCTGGAGTGATAGGTATGAGCAGTTCTTC
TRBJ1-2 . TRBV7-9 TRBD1 CASSSTGQGDYGYTF TGTGCCAGCAGCTCGACGGGACAGGGGGACTATGGCTACACCTTC
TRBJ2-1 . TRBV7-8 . CASSLGVSSYNEQFF TGTGCCAGCAGCTTAGGGGTCAGCTCCTACAATGAGCAGTTCTTC
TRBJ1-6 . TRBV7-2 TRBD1 CASSFSGTANSPLHF TGTGCCAGCAGTTTCTCAGGGACAGCCAATTCACCCCTCCACTTT